A few counts support the clone carrying this TCR beta chain. Its antigen is unknown. This specimen belongs to a study of identical twins. The donors were all healthy and Caucasian. Each cDNA held unique molecular identifiers, and template switching gave it a universal primer site. TCRdb reanalysed the 5' RACE reads using MiXCR and keeps one entry per CDR3 protein. The sample has some 560,000 distinct CDR3 sequences, nearly 10% seen once. CDR1 is MDHEN, CDR2 SYDVKM, per germline. The CDR3 loop spans 15 amino acids. With 11 bases removed from V and 4 bases from J, the gap between germline ends came to 20 bases. Whole-study findings and limits: Invariant MAIT and iNKT cells are populations that could partly confound zero-insertion analyses. Reduced insertions were recorded for abundant cord blood beta clonotypes, with no such pattern in memory repertoires.

The same specimen was also included in a second study, on yellow fever vaccine responses in identical twins.

The sequenced material came from PBMCs. The clonotype comes from a woman younger than 30 in good health. V usage is TRBV28 and J usage is TRBJ2-2; perhaps TRBD1 as D (6 bases). CDR3 residues: CASLSGQGPTGELFF. The CDR3 region has the DNA TGTGCCTCCTTGTCCGGGCAGGGGCCCACCGGGGAGCTGTTTTTT.